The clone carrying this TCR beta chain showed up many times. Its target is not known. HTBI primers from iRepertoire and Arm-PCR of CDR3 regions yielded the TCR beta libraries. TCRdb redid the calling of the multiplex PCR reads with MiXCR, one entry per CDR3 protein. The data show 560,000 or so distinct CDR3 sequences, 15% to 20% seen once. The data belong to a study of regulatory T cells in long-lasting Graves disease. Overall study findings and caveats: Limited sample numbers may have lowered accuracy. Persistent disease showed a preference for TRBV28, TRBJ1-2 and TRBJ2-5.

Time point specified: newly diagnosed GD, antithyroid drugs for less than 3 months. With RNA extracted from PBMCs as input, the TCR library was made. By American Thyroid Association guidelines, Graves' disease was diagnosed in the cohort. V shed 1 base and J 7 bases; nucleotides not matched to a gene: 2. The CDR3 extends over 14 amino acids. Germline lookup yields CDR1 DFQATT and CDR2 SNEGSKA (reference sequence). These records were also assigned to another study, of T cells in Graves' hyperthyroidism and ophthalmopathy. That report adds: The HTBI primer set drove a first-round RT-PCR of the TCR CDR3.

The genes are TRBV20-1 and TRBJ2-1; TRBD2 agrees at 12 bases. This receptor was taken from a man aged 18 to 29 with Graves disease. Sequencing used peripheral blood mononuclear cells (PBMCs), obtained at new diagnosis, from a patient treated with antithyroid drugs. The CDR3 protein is CSARGLAGDNEQFF. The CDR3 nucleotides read TGCAGTGCTAGAGGACTAGCGGGAGATAATGAGCAGTTCTTC.